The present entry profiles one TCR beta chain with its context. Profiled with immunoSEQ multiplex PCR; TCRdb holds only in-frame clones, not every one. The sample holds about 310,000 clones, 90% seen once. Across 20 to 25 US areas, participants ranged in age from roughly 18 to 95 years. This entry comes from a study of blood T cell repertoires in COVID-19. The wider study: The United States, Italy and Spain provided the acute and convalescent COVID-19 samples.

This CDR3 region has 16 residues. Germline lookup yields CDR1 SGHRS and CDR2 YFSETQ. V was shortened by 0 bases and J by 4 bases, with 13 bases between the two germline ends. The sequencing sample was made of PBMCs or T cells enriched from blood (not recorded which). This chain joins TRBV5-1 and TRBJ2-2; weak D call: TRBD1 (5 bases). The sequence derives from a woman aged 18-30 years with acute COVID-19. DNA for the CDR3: TGCGCCAGCAGCTTGGTTGCAGGGATCGGCACCGGGGAGCTGTTTTTT. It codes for CASSLVAGIGTGELFF.